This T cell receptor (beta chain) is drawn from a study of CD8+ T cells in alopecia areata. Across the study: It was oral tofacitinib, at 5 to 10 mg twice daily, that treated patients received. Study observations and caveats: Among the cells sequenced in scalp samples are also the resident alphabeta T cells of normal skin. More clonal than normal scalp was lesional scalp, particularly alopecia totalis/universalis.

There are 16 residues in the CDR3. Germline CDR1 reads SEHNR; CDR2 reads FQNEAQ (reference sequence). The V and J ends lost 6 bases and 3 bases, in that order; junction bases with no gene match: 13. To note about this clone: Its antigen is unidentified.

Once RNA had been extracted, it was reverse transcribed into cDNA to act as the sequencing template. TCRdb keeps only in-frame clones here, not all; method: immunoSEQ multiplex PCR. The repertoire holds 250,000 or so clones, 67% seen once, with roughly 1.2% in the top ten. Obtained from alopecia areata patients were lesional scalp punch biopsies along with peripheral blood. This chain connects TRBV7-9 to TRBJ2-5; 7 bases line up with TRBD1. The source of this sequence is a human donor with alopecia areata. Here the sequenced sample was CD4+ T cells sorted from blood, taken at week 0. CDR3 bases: TGTGCCAGCAGGCATATGACAGGGTCCTCTAAAGAGACCCAGTACTTC. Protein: CASRHMTGSSKETQYF.